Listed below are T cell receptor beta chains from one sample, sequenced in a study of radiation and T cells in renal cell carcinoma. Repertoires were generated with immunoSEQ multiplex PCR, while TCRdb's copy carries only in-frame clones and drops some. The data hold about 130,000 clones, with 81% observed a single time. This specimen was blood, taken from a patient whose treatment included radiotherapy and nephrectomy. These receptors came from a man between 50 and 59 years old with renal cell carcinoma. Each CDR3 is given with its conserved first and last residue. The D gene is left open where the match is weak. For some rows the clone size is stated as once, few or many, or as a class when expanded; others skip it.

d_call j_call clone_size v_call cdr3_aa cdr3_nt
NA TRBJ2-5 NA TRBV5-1 CASSLQGAPGETQYF TGCGCCAGCAGCTTACAGGGCGCCCCTGGGGAGACCCAGTACTTC
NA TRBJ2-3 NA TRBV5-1 CASSLRGTPSTDTQYF TGCGCCAGCAGCTTGCGCGGGACACCTAGCACAGATACGCAGTATTTT
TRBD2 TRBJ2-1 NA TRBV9 CASSASGAGVHNEQFF TGTGCCAGCAGCGCCTCTGGGGCGGGGGTGCACAATGAGCAGTTCTTC
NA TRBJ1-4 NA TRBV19 CATTSRQGNEKLFF TGTGCCACTACAAGCCGCCAAGGTAATGAAAAACTGTTTTTT
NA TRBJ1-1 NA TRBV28 CASSYRGSETEAFF TGTGCCAGCAGTTATCGGGGATCGGAGACTGAAGCTTTCTTT
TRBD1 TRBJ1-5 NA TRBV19 CASSTRDRGPNSNQPQHF TGTGCCAGTAGTACCCGGGACAGGGGGCCAAATAGCAATCAGCCCCAGCATTTT
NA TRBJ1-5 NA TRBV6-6 CASSYASTGNYQPQHF TGTGCCAGCAGTTACGCGAGTACAGGGAACTATCAGCCCCAGCATTTT
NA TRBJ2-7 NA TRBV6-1 CASSEQHKGDSYEQYF TGTGCCAGCAGTGAACAGCACAAAGGAGACTCCTACGAGCAGTACTTC
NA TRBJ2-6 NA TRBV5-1 CASSLASGANVLTF TGCGCCAGCAGCTTGGCCTCTGGGGCCAACGTCCTGACTTTC
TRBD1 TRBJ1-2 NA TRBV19 CASSISQRTGNYGYTF TGTGCCAGTAGTATAAGTCAAAGGACAGGGAATTATGGCTACACCTTC
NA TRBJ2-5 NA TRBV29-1 CSVAPSRETQYF TGCAGCGTGGCCCCATCTAGAGAGACCCAGTACTTC
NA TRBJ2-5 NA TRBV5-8 CASSLRDQETQYF TGTGCCAGCAGCTTAAGGGACCAAGAGACCCAGTACTTC
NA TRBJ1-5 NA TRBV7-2 CASSLVTVSNQPQHF TGTGCCAGCAGCTTAGTAACGGTTAGCAATCAGCCCCAGCATTTT
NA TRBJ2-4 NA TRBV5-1 CASSLDGQINIQYF TGCGCCAGCAGCTTGGATGGACAGATAAACATTCAGTACTTC
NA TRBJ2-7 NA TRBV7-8 CASSPQGWEQYF TGTGCCAGCAGCCCGCAAGGGTGGGAGCAGTACTTC
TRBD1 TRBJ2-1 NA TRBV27 CASSLYGTGAMGEQFF TGTGCCAGCAGTTTATATGGGACAGGGGCCATGGGTGAGCAGTTCTTC
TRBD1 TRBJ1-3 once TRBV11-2 CASSFQGAFGNTIYF TGTGCCAGCAGCTTCCAGGGGGCTTTTGGAAACACCATATATTTT
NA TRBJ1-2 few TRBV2 CASRDDGTYGYTF TGTGCCAGCAGGGACGACGGGACCTATGGCTACACCTTC
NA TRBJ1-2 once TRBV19 CASSIPPTAPIHYGYTF TGTGCCAGTAGTATTCCCCCGACAGCGCCTATCCACTATGGCTACACCTTC
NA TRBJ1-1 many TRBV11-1 CASSLVVAVGTEAFF TGTGCCAGCAGCTTAGTAGTCGCTGTAGGAACTGAAGCTTTCTTT
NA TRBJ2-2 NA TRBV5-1 CASSLAGANTGELFF TGCGCCAGCAGCTTGGCCGGCGCGAACACCGGGGAGCTGTTTTTT
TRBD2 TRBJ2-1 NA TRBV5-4 CASSDGGTPTWGQFF TGTGCCAGCAGCGACGGGGGGACCCCCACTTGGGGGCAGTTCTTC
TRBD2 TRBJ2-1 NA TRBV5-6 CASSLRESIGEQFF TGTGCCAGCTCCTTGCGGGAGTCTATCGGTGAGCAGTTCTTC
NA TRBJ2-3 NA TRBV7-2 CASSLVGGRGDTQYF TGTGCCAGCAGCTTAGTCGGGGGCCGGGGAGATACGCAGTATTTT
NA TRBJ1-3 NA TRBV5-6 CASSFWGSGNTIYF TGTGCCAGCAGCTTTTGGGGGTCTGGAAACACCATATATTTT
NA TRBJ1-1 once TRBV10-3 CAISESGGGITEAFF TGTGCCATCAGTGAGTCCGGAGGGGGGATCACTGAAGCTTTCTTT
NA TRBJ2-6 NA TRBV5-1 CASSLDAVRLSGANVLTF TGCGCCAGCAGCTTGGACGCAGTCAGACTATCTGGGGCCAACGTCCTGACTTTC
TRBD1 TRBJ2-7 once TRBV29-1 CSVALRTGGGYEQYF TGCAGCGTTGCTCTCAGGACAGGGGGTGGATACGAGCAGTACTTC